The 17 T cell receptor beta chains given below trace back to one sample, sequenced in a study of identical twins. TCRdb re-called the 5' RACE reads with MiXCR, one entry per CDR3 protein. Found here are 300,000 to 400,000 distinct CDR3 sequences, around an eighth of them singletons; the top ten hold approximately 7.9%. The data also belong to a second study, concerning yellow fever vaccine responses in identical twins.

Sequenced input: CD8+ T cells sorted from blood. These receptor sequences come from a woman between 18 and 30 years old in good health.

The chain couples TRBV29-1 to TRBJ2-1, with 8 positions matching TRBD2. The CDR3 length is 14 residues. The ends lost 5 bases at V and 0 bases at J; junction bases unmatched: 3. Germline V CDR1 and CDR2: SQVTM, ANQGSEA. The CDR3 region has the DNA TGCAGCGTTCCGAGCGGGGGCTCCTACAATGAGCAGTTCTTC. Amino acid sequence: CSVPSGGSYNEQFF.

This chain connects TRBV27 to TRBJ1-5; D is perhaps TRBD1 (5 bases). Trimming left V 2 bases short and J 6 bases short, with 14 bases between. Germline V CDR1 and CDR2: MNHEY, SMNVEV (reference sequence). The CDR3 runs to 15 residues. Here the CDR3 DNA reads TGTGCCAGCAGTTTAGTGGGGCCCGTACGTCAGCCCCAGCATTTT. It yields the protein CASSLVGPVRQPQHF.

This chain uses TRBV10-3 with TRBJ2-3; no definite D call. The CDR3 runs 14 residues. Germline assignment: CDR1 ENHRY and CDR2 SYGVKD. The ends were cut back, 10 bases at V and 6 bases at J, with 20 bases in the middle. The CDR3 DNA follows: TGTGCCACCTCACCAGTCCCCCGTAGGGATACGCAGTATTTT. It codes for CATSPVPRRDTQYF.

The chain links TRBV27 to TRBJ2-5; TRBD2 aligns across 7 bases. This CDR3 has 19 residues. With 4 bases clipped from V and 0 bases from J, the junction kept 17 bases outside the gene matches. CDR1 is MNHEY, CDR2 SMNVEV, per germline (reference sequence). CDR3 DNA sequence: TGTGCCAGCAGTTCCCACCAGCGGGAAACACGACGGTACCAAGAGACCCAGTACTTC. This codes for CASSSHQRETRRYQETQYF.

The chain carries TRBV29-1 and TRBJ2-7; D uncertain. Trimming removed 1 base from V and 2 bases from J, with 12 bases in between. This CDR3 has 14 amino acids. The germline CDR1 and CDR2 sequences are SQVTM and ANQGSEA. This CDR3 is CSVEGGDGAYEQYF. Here the CDR3 DNA reads TGCAGCGTTGAAGGCGGTGACGGAGCCTACGAGCAGTACTTC.

The rearrangement joins TRBV12-3 or TRBV12-4 to TRBJ2-1, with D possibly being TRBD1 or TRBD2 (5 bases each). The CDR3 runs to 15 residues. Trimming stripped 3 bases from V and 4 bases from J, with 13 bases between. The CDR3 DNA reads as TGTGCCAGCAGTTTTGGGACGGTGGGATACAATGAGCAGTTCTTC. Protein product: CASSFGTVGYNEQFF.

This clonotype was picked up many times. The chain combines TRBV4-1 with TRBJ1-5; D possibly corresponds to TRBD1 (5 bases). This CDR3 spans 17 amino acids. V lost 0 bases, J lost 0 bases, and 12 bases lay in between. Germline CDR1 is MGHRA and CDR2 is YSYEKL. The CDR3 region has the DNA TGCGCCAGCAGCCAAGATGGGAGGGGCTATAGCAATCAGCCCCAGCATTTT. Amino acid sequence: CASSQDGRGYSNQPQHF.

Ten or more counts support this clonotype. The chain combines TRBV12-3 or TRBV12-4 with TRBJ1-1; D uncertain. Trimming left V 8 bases short and J 2 bases short, with 15 bases between. The CDR3 extends over 14 amino acids. The CDR3 DNA follows: TGTGCCAGCCTAAGTGACACAGATAACACTGAAGCTTTCTTT. Encoded protein: CASLSDTDNTEAFF.

Details on this clonotype: A much more abundant neighbour one base away suggests this may be a read error. The chain is built from TRBV12-3 or TRBV12-4 and TRBJ2-1, with D perhaps TRBD2 (5 bases). The CDR3 totals 13 residues. In DNA, the CDR3 is TGTGTCAGCAGCACCGGGCTAGCCAATGAGCAGTTCTTC. Translating it yields CVSSTGLANEQFF.

This clonotype was seen repeatedly, ten times or more. V usage is TRBV9 and J usage is TRBJ2-3; D may be TRBD1 or TRBD2 (6 bases each). From germline, CDR1 is SGDLS and CDR2 YYNGEE. V was cut by 4 bases and J by 0 bases, with 12 bases left in between. There are 15 residues in the CDR3. CDR3 DNA: TGTGCCAGCAGCCAGGGGACTGCAAGCACAGATACGCAGTATTTT. Encoded protein: CASSQGTASTDTQYF. Based on the CDR3 plus reference TRBV9 and TRBJ2-3, the full variable domain is DSGVTQTPKHLITATGQRVTLRCSPRSGDLSVYWYQQSLDQGLQFLIQYYNGEERAKGNILERFSAQQFPDLHSELNLSSLELGDSALYFCASSQGTASTDTQYFGPGTRLTVL.

This sequence joins TRBV21-1 and TRBJ2-1; the D segment call TRBD1 is taken from the table without a DNA check. TRBV21-1 counts as a pseudogene. The CDR3 runs 14 residues. The CDR3 is CASSGDRGCNEQFF. CDR3 sequence (DNA): TGTGCCAGCAGCGGGGACAGGGGATGCAATGAGCAGTTCTTC.

This clonotype occurred a few times. This chain links TRBV2 with TRBJ1-4; D is unclear. V was shortened by 6 bases and J by 8 bases, with 16 bases between the two germline ends. Germline V CDR1 and CDR2: SNHLY, FYNNEI. CDR3 size: 14 residues. The CDR3 nucleotides are TGTGCCAGCAGCTCTCGGATAGTCGGGGAAAAACTGTTTTTT. Translated: CASSSRIVGEKLFF.

V usage is TRBV25-1 and J usage is TRBJ2-5; D may correspond to TRBD1 or TRBD2 (7 bases each). The CDR3 has 16 amino acids. Looked up from germline, CDR1 is MGHDK and CDR2 is SYGVNS. The V and J ends lost 5 bases and 3 bases respectively, with 19 bases between them. This CDR3 reads CASSPHRGGLEETQYF. The CDR3 DNA sequence: TGTGCCAGCAGTCCTCACAGGGGAGGGCTGGAAGAGACCCAGTACTTC. Combining the CDR3 with reference TRBV25-1 and TRBJ2-5 gives the whole variable domain EADIYQTPRYLVIGTGKKITLECSQTMGHDKMYWYQQDPGMELHLIHYSYGVNSTEKGDLSSESTVSRIRTEHFPLTLESARPSHTSQYLCASSPHRGGLEETQYFGPGTRLLVL.

As for this clonotype: At one end, the junction sequence differs from germline, possibly due to a read error. The rearrangement links TRBV12-3 or TRBV12-4 to TRBJ2-1; TRBD2 matches at 15 bases. The length of the CDR3 is 19 residues. The CDR3 loop reads CAISPGLAGGPSSYNEQFF. In nucleotides, the CDR3 is TGTGCCATCAGTCCGGGACTAGCGGGGGGTCCGAGCTCCTACAATGAGCAGTTCTTC.

In this sample, this clonotype turned up many times. At one end, the junction sequence differs from germline, possibly due to a read error. The chain combines TRBV5-1 with TRBJ2-1; 9 bases are shared with TRBD1. This CDR3 region has 13 residues. Germline lookup yields CDR1 SGHRS and CDR2 YFSETQ. CDR3 in amino acids: CASSLDRGNEQFF. DNA for the CDR3: TGTGCCAGCAGCCTGGACAGGGGCAATGAGCAGTTCTTC.

This clonotype has a handful of counts. The chain has TRBV5-1 and TRBJ2-7; the D is unclear. CDR1 is SGHRS and CDR2 is YFSETQ in the germline V gene. CDR3 size: 13 residues. V lost 2 bases, J lost 2 bases, and 8 bases lay in between. The CDR3 protein is CASSLAGTYEQYF. CDR3 DNA sequence: TGCGCCAGCAGCTTAGCTGGAACCTACGAGCAGTACTTC.

The chain employs TRBV2 and TRBJ2-1; 11 bases match TRBD1. The V segment lost 5 bases and the J segment 9 bases; nucleotides outside the gene matches: 6. Germline lookup yields CDR1 SNHLY and CDR2 FYNNEI. This CDR3 has 14 residues. This CDR3 reads CASSTGTGGGEQFF. DNA for the CDR3: TGTGCCAGCAGTACCGGGACAGGGGGTGGTGAGCAGTTCTTC. Full variable domain (remainder filled in from reference TRBV2 and TRBJ2-1): EPEVTQTPSHQVTQMGQEVILRCVPISNHLYFYWYRQILGQKVEFLVSFYNNEISEKSEIFDDQFSVERPDGSNFTLKIRSTKLEDSAMYFCASSTGTGGGEQFFGPGTRLTVL.